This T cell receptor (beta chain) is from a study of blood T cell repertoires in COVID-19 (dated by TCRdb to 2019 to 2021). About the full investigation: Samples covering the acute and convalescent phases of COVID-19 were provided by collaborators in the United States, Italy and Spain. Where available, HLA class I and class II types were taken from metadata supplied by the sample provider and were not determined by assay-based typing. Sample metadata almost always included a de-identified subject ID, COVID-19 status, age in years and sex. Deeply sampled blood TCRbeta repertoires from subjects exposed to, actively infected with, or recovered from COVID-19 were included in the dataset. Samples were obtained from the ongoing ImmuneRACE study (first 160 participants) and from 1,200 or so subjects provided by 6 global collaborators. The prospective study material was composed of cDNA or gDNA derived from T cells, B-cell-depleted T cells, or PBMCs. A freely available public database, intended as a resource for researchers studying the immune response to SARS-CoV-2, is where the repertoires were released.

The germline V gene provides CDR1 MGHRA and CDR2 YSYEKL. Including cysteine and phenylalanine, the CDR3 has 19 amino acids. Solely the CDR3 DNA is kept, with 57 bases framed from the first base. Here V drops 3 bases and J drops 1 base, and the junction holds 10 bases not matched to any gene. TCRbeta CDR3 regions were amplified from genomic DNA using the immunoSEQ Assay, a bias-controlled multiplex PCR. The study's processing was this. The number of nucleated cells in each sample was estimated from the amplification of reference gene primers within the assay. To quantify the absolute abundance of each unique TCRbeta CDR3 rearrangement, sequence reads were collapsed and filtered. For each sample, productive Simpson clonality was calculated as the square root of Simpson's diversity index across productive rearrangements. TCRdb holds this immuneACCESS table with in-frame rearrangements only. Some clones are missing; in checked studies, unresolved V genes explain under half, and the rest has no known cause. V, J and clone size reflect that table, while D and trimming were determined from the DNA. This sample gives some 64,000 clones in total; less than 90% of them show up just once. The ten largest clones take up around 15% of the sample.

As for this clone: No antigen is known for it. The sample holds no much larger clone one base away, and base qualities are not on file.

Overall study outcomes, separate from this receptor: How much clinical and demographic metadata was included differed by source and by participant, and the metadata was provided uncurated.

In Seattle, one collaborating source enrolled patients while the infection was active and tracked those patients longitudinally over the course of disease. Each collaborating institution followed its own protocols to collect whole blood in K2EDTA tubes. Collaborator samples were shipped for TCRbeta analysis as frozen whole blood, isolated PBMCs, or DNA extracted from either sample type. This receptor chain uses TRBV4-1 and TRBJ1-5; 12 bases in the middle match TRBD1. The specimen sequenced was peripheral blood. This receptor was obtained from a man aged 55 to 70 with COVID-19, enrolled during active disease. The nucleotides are TGCGCCAGCAGCCATCATCCGGGACAGGGGGCCTTGAGCAATCAGCCCCAGCATTTT. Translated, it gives CASSHHPGQGALSNQPQHF.